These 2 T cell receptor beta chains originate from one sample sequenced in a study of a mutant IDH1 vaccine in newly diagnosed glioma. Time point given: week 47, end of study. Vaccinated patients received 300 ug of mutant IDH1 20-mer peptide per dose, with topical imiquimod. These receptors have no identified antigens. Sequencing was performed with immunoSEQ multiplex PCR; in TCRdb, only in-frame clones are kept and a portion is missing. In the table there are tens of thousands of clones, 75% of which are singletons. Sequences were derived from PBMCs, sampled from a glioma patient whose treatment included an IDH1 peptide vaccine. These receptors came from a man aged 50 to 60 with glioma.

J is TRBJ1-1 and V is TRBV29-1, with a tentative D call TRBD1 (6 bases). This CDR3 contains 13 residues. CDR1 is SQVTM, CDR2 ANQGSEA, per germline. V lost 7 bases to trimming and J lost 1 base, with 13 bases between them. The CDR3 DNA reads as TGCAGCGCCCAGGGGACGGCGAACACTGAAGCTTTCTTT. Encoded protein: CSAQGTANTEAFF.

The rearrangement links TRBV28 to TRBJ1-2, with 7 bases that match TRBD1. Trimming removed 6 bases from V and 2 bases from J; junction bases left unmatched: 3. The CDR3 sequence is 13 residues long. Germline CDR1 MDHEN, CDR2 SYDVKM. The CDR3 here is CASRGGQNYGYTF. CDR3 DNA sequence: TGTGCCAGCAGAGGGGGACAGAACTATGGCTACACCTTC.